These T cell receptor beta chains were read from a single sample in a study of response to subunit inactivated influenza vaccine. In TCRdb, the RT-PCR reads were re-called with MiXCR into one record per CDR3 protein. This table has more than 500,000 distinct CDR3 sequences, 11% appearing once. This same sample was also part of a study on T cells expressing NK-cell markers.

Sequenced material: PBMCs from blood, taken on the day of vaccination. These receptors were collected from a man over 45 who received an inactivated influenza vaccine. CDR3s include the opening cysteine and the closing phenylalanine or tryptophan. D genes are given only for firm matches. The size field is filled for only some rows; it gives once, few, many or a size class.

CDR3	D	V	J	size
CASSPRWGVGTGELFF	-	TRBV3-1	TRBJ2-2	-
CSARLEKTAKNLYGYTF	-	TRBV20-1	TRBJ1-2	many
CASSLVIGSYEQYF	-	TRBV5-1	TRBJ2-7	few
CASSLALAGGPGEQFF	TRBD2	TRBV7-2	TRBJ2-1	-
CASSLVGLNTGELFF	-	TRBV7-2	TRBJ2-2	few
CASSRDARFLTYEQYF	-	TRBV27	TRBJ2-7	-
CASFPALREDTQYF	-	TRBV28	TRBJ2-3	-
CASSYSISKGPRKTQYF	-	TRBV6-2/TRBV6-3	TRBJ2-5	-
CASSSRLRQASSYEQYF	-	TRBV6-2/TRBV6-3	TRBJ2-7	few
CASSSLAGEYHEQFF	TRBD2	TRBV5-6	TRBJ2-1	many
CASSPSPGPYEQYF	-	TRBV5-1	TRBJ2-7	-
CASSNPKTGGSETQYF	-	TRBV28	TRBJ2-5	few
CASSPLTSTNTEAFF	-	TRBV28	TRBJ1-1	-
CASTHPGHTEAFF	-	TRBV6-1	TRBJ1-1	few